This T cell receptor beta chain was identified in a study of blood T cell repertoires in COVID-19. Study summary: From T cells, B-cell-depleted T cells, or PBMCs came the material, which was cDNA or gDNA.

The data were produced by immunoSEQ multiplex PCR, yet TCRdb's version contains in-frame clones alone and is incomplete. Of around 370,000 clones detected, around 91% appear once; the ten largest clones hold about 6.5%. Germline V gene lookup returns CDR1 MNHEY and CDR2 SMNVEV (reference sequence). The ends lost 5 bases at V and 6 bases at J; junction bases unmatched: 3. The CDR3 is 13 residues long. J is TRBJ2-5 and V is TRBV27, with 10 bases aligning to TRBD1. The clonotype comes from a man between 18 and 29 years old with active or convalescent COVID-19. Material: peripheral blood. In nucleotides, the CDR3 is TGTGCCAGCAGTCGGGACAGGGGCAAGACCCAGTACTTC. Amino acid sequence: CASSRDRGKTQYF.